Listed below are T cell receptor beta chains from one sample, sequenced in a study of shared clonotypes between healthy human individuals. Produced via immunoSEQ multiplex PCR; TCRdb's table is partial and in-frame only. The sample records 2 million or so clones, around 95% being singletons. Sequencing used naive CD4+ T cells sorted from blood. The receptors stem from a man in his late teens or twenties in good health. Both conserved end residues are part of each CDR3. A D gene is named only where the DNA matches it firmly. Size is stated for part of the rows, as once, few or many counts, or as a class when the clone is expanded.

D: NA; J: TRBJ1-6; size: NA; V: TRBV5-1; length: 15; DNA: TGCGCCAGCAGCTTGGATGGGGGGTTGAATTCACCCCTCCACTTT; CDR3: CASSLDGGLNSPLHF
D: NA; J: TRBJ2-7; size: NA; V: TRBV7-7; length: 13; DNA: TGTGCTAGCAGCCGATCCCCGGGATACGAGCAGTACTTC; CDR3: CASSRSPGYEQYF
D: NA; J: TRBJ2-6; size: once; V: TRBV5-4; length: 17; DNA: TGTGCCAGCAGCTTGGGACCGGGGATCTCTGGGGCCAACGTCCTGACTTTC; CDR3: CASSLGPGISGANVLTF
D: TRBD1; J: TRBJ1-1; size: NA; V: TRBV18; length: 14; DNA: TGTGCCAGCTCACCCGACAGGGTGAACACTGAAGCTTTCTTT; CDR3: CASSPDRVNTEAFF
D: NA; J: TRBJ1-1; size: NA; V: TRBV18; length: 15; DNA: TGTGCCAGCTCACCACCGTCATTTTCGAACACTGAAGCTTTCTTT; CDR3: CASSPPSFSNTEAFF
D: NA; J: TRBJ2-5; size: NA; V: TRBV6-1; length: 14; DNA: TGTGCCAGCAGTGAGGGGCGGGTAGGTGAGACCCAGTACTTC; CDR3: CASSEGRVGETQYF
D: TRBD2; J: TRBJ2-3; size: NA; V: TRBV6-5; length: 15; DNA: TGTGCCAGCAGAAAAGCGGGGGACCTCACAGATACGCAGTATTTT; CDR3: CASRKAGDLTDTQYF
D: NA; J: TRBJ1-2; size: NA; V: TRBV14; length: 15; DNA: TGTGCCAGCACCCAGTTGTGGGCATTGAACTATGGCTACACCTTC; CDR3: CASTQLWALNYGYTF
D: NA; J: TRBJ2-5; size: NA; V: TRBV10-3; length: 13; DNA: TGTGCCATCGGAGGAGGCAGCCAAGAGACCCAGTACTTC; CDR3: CAIGGGSQETQYF
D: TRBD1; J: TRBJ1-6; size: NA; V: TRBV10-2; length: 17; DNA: TGCGCCAGCAGTGCGACAGGGGGTTCCTCCTATAATTCACCCCTCCACTTT; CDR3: CASSATGGSSYNSPLHF
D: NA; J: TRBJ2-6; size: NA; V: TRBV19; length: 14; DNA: TGTGCCAGTAAAGGACAGACTGGGGCCAACGTCCTGACTTTC; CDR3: CASKGQTGANVLTF
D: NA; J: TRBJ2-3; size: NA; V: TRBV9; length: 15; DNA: TGTGCCAGCAGCGCCAACGGGGGTGATACAGATACGCAGTATTTT; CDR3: CASSANGGDTDTQYF
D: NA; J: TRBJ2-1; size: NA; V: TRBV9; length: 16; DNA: TGTGCCAGCACCAAACTTGAGGCCTTTTCCTACAATGAGCAGTTCTTC; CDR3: CASTKLEAFSYNEQFF
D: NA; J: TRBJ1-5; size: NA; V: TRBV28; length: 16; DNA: TGTGCCAGCAGACTCGCACAGGGTAAAGTTCCTCAGCCCCAGCATTTT; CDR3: CASRLAQGKVPQPQHF
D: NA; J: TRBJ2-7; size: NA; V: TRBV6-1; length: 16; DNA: TGTGCCAGCAGTGAGACAGGCCGAACCATATCCTACGAGCAGTACTTC; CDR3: CASSETGRTISYEQYF
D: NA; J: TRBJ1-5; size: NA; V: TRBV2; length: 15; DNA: TGTGCCAGCAGTGAAATGGTGGGGGGTGCTCAGCCCCAGCATTTT; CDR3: CASSEMVGGAQPQHF
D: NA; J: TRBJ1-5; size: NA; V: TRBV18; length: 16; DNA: TGTGCCAGCTCAACCGGGGACACCGATAGCAATCAGCCCCAGCATTTT; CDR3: CASSTGDTDSNQPQHF
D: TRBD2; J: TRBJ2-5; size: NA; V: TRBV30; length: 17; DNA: TGTGCCTGGAGTGTAACCCGGACTAGCGGGAGATGGGAGACCCAGTACTTC; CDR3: CAWSVTRTSGRWETQYF
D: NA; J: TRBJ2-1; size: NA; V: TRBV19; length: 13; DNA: TGTGCCAGTAGTACCCTCCCCTGGGCTGAGCAGTTCTTC; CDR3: CASSTLPWAEQFF
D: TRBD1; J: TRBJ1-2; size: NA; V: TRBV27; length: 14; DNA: TGTGCCAGCAGTCCGGGGGACAGTCGATATGGCTACACCTTC; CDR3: CASSPGDSRYGYTF
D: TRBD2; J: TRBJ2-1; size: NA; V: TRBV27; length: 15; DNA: TGTGCCAGCAGTTTATGGGGGGAGGGCCACAATGAGCAGTTCTTC; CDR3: CASSLWGEGHNEQFF
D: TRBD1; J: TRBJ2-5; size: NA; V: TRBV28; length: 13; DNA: TGTGCCAGCAGTTTACGACAGGGGAAGACCCAGTACTTC; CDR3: CASSLRQGKTQYF
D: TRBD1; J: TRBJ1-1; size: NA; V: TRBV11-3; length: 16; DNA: TGTGCCAGCACGTATCGGGACAGGGGAGGGGGAACTGAAGCTTTCTTT; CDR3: CASTYRDRGGGTEAFF
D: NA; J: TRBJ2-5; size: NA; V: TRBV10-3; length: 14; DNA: TGTGCCATCACCCCGGGGACGAGCGGAGAGACCCAGTACTTC; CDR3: CAITPGTSGETQYF
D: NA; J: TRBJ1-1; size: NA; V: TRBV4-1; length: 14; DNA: TGCGCCAGCAGCCAACTGGACCGGCTCACTGAAGCTTTCTTT; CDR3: CASSQLDRLTEAFF
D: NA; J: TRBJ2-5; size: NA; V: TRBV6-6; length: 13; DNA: TGTGCCAGCAGTCCCGGGGGTGCGGAGACCCAGTACTTC; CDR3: CASSPGGAETQYF
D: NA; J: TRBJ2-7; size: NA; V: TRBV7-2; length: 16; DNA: TGTGCCAGCAGCTTAGATCGGCGAGCGAGACCCGCCGAGCAGTACTTC; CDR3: CASSLDRRARPAEQYF
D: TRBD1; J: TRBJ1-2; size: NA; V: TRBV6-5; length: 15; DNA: TGTGCCAGCAGTTATTCGGGACAGGACTCCTATGGCTACACCTTC; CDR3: CASSYSGQDSYGYTF
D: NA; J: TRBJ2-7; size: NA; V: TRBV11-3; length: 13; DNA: TGTGCCAGCAGCTTAAACCGGCTAGGCGAGCAGTACTTC; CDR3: CASSLNRLGEQYF
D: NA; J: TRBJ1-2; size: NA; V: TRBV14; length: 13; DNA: TGTGCCAGCAGCCGGGCAGGAGGCTATGGCTACACCTTC; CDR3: CASSRAGGYGYTF
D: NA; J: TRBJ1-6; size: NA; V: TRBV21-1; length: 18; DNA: TGTGCCAGCAGCACCTCTCCGGGACAGGGGTCCTATAATTCACCCCTCCACTTT; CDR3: CASSTSPGQGSYNSPLHF
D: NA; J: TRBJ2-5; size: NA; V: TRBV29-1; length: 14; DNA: TGCAGCGTTGACCCAGGTGGAAACAGAGGTACCCAGTACTTC; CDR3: CSVDPGGNRGTQYF
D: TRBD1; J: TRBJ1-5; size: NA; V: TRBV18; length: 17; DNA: TGTGCCAGCTCACGGGACAGGGATATATGGAGCAATCAGCCCCAGCATTTT; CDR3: CASSRDRDIWSNQPQHF
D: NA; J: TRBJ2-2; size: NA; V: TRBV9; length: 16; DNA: TGTGCCAGCAGCGCCGCCTCCCAGGTCAACACCGGGGAGCTGTTTTTT; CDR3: CASSAASQVNTGELFF
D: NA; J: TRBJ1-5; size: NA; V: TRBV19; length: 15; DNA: TGTGCCAGTAACACGGACCGTTATAGCAATCAGCCCCAGCATTTT; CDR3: CASNTDRYSNQPQHF
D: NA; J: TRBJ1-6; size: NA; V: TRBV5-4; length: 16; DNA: TGTGCCAGCAGCTTGGGGCCCGAGTCGGGCAATTCACCCCTCCACTTT; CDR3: CASSLGPESGNSPLHF
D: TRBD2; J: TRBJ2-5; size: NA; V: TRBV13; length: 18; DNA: TGTGCCAGCAGCTTACGGCGGAAACTAGCGGGGGGAAGAGAGACCCAGTACTTC; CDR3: CASSLRRKLAGGRETQYF
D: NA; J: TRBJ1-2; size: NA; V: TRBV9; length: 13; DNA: TGTGCCAGCAGCGGATTACAGGTGCTTGGCTACACCTTC; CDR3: CASSGLQVLGYTF
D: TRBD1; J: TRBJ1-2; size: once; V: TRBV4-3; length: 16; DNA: TGCGCCAGCAGCCAAGATGCTACAGGGGTGAGCTATGGCTACACCTTC; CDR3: CASSQDATGVSYGYTF
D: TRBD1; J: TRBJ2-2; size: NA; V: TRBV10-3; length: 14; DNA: TGTGCCATAGGGACAGGGCCGAACACCGGGGAGCTGTTTTTT; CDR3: CAIGTGPNTGELFF
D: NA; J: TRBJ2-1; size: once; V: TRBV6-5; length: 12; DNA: TGTGCCAGCAGTCAAAGCCCCGGTGAGCAGTTCTTC; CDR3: CASSQSPGEQFF